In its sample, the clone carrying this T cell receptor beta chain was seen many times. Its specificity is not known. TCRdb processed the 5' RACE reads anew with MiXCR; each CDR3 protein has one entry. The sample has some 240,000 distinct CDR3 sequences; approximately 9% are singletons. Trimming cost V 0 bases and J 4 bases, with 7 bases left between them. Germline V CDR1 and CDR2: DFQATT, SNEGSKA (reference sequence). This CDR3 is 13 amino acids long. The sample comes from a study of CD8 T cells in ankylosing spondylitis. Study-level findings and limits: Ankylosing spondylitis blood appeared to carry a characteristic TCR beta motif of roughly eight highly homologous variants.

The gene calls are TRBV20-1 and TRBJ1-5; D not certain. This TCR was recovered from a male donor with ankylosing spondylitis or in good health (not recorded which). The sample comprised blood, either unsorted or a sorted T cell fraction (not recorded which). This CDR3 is CSARDRRNQPQHF. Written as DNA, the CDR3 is TGCAGTGCTAGAGATAGGAGAAATCAGCCCCAGCATTTT.